The 30 T cell receptor beta chains below all came from one sample that was sequenced in a study of T cell repertoires in cytomegalovirus infection. One entry per CDR3 protein, called by TCRdb with MiXCR from the reads. The sample consists of a few hundred thousand distinct CDR3 sequences, about 44% of them appearing once. For these receptors, no antigen is known. The material sequenced was cultured PBMCs, taken from culture after CMV antigen stimulation. The receptors come from a human donor in good health (CMV status not recorded). Some clones in this sample may be carry-over from other donors' samples.

The chain combines TRBV15 with TRBJ2-3; D not resolved. CDR3 length: 12 residues. The germline V gene has CDR1 LNHNV and CDR2 YYDKDF (reference sequence). V gave up 3 bases and J gave up 6 bases, with 7 bases separating them. The CDR3 loop is CATSSMADTQYF. CDR3 nucleotides: TGTGCCACCAGCAGCATGGCGGATACGCAGTATTTT. The whole variable domain, remainder taken from reference TRBV15 and TRBJ2-3, is DAMVIQNPRYQVTQFGKPVTLSCSQTLNHNVMYWYQQKSSQAPKLLFHYYDKDFNNEADTPDNFQSRRPNTSFCFLDIRSPGLGDTAMYLCATSSMADTQYFGPGTRLTVL.

V usage is TRBV5-4 and J usage is TRBJ2-2; 7 nucleotides match TRBD2. The CDR3 length is 13 residues. V trimming: 10 bases; J trimming: 1 base; junction bases outside the gene matches: 4. Germline loops: CDR1 SGHNT, CDR2 YYREEE (reference sequence). CDR3 residues: CAHGGRNTGELFF. CDR3 bases: TGTGCCCACGGCGGGAGGAACACCGGGGAGCTGTTTTTT.

V and J are TRBV6-2 or TRBV6-3 and TRBJ1-5; D is undetermined. Germline V CDR1 and CDR2: MNHEY, SVGEGT. The CDR3 is 17 amino acids. Trimming stripped 7 bases from V and 2 bases from J, with 21 bases between. This CDR3 is CASTSRARRQGNQPQHF. CDR3 sequence (DNA): TGTGCCAGCACCTCCCGGGCCCGGAGGCAGGGCAATCAGCCCCAGCATTTT.

This clonotype was observed a few times. V and J are TRBV18 and TRBJ2-7; 9 nucleotides agree with TRBD2. CDR3 length: 15 residues. CDR1 KGHSH and CDR2 LQKENI come from the germline V gene. Unmatched junction bases numbered 5, after V lost 2 bases and J lost 3 bases. CDR3 nucleotides: TGTGCCAGCTCACCATGGCCTAGCGGGAACTACGAGCAGTACTTC. Encoded protein: CASSPWPSGNYEQYF. Looking up the rest from reference TRBV18 and TRBJ2-7 gives the full variable domain: NAGVMQNPRHLVRRRGQEARLRCSPMKGHSHVYWYRQLPEEGLKFMVYLQKENIIDESGMPKERFSAEFPKEGPSILRIQQVVRGDSAAYFCASSPWPSGNYEQYFGPGTRLTVT.

This clonotype has a handful of counts. V usage is TRBV7-9 and J usage is TRBJ2-1; weak D call: TRBD2 (6 bases). Germline V gene data show CDR1 as SEHNR and CDR2 as FQNEAQ (reference sequence). The V gene lost 6 bases and the J gene lost 1 base, with 10 bases spanning the gap. The CDR3 totals 14 residues. The chain's CDR3 is CASRGAGSYNEQFF. The CDR3 DNA follows: TGTGCCAGCAGGGGAGCGGGTTCCTACAATGAGCAGTTCTTC.

The genes are TRBV27 and TRBJ2-7, with a possible D match to TRBD1 (7 bases). Germline V CDR1 and CDR2: MNHEY, SMNVEV (reference sequence). Trimming shortened V by 4 bases and J by 5 bases, and 15 bases separated the two germline ends. There are 14 residues in the CDR3. CDR3 nucleotides: TGTGCCAGCAGTTCAGCTCCCAGGGGGGACGAGCAGTACTTC. It is translated as CASSSAPRGDEQYF.

The V and J genes are TRBV29-1 and TRBJ2-1; no reliable D call. Trimming left V 3 bases short and J 8 bases short, with 11 bases between. CDR1 is SQVTM and CDR2 is ANQGSEA in the germline V gene. CDR3 length: 12 amino acids. Here the CDR3 reads CSVEGISDEQFF. As DNA, the CDR3 is TGCAGCGTTGAGGGAATTTCGGATGAGCAGTTCTTC.

This clonotype was seen repeatedly, ten times or more. The chain uses TRBV7-2 and TRBJ2-1; a weak D match, TRBD1 (6 bases). Per the germline V gene, CDR1 is SGHTA and CDR2 is FQGNSA. The CDR3 contains 12 residues. The V gene lost 8 bases and the J gene lost 8 bases, with 13 bases spanning the gap. CDR3 loop: CASATEGDEQFF. The CDR3 coding sequence is TGTGCCAGCGCGACTGAGGGGGATGAGCAGTTCTTC. The variable domain in full, completed from reference TRBV7-2 and TRBJ2-1, reads GAGVSQSPSNKVTEKGKDVELRCDPISGHTALYWYRQSLGQGLEFLIYFQGNSAPDKSGLPSDRFSAERTGGSVSTLTIQRTQQEDSAVYLCASATEGDEQFFGPGTRLTVL.

This clonotype has a handful of counts. The gene calls are TRBV9 and TRBJ2-1; 8 bases are shared with TRBD2. The CDR3 contains 16 residues. Germline V gene data show CDR1 as SGDLS and CDR2 as YYNGEE. The V gene end was trimmed by 1 base and the J gene end by 8 bases; junction bases not matched to a gene: 11. DNA of the CDR3: TGTGCCAGCAGCGTAAAGACGGGGGGGTGGTGGGATGAGCAGTTCTTC. Encoded protein: CASSVKTGGWWDEQFF.

The chain couples TRBV7-9 to TRBJ1-4; D is undetermined. This CDR3 contains 11 residues. CDR1 SEHNR and CDR2 FQNEAQ come from the germline V gene (reference sequence). V shed 5 bases and J shed 3 bases, with 1 base lying between them. The CDR3 DNA follows: TGTGCCAGCAGCCCTAATGAAAAACTGTTTTTT. Amino acid sequence: CASSPNEKLFF.

This clonotype was seen a few times. The genes are TRBV15 and TRBJ2-7; 9 positions agree with TRBD1. The germline V gene encodes CDR1 LNHNV and CDR2 YYDKDF (reference sequence). CDR3 size: 15 residues. Trimming cost V 3 bases and J 2 bases; bases outside gene matches: 5. The chain's CDR3 is CATSRNRGPTYEQYF. Here the CDR3 DNA reads TGTGCCACCAGCAGGAACAGGGGGCCGACCTACGAGCAGTACTTC.

This clonotype was observed a few times. This rearrangement joins TRBV7-4 to TRBJ2-5; weak D call: TRBD2 (6 bases). V lost 5 bases and J 5 bases, leaving 15 bases between the germline ends. CDR1 is SGHVT and CDR2 is SQSDAQ in the germline V gene. CDR3 length: 14 amino acids. This CDR3 reads CASSAPPGGETQYF. CDR3 DNA sequence: TGTGCCAGCAGCGCGCCCCCTGGGGGGGAGACCCAGTACTTC.

CDR3 nucleotide sequence: TGTGCCAGCAGCTCGCGCAGGGGGACAGGGGTAGAGACCCAGTACTTC. Protein product: CASSSRRGTGVETQYF. The chain joins TRBV7-1 to TRBJ2-5, with 10 bases matching TRBD1. TRBV7-1 is an open reading frame, and its role is uncertain. V lost 3 bases to trimming and J lost 4 bases; unmatched junction nucleotides: 8. This CDR3 is built from 16 residues.

This clonotype has only a few counts. The chain carries TRBV7-2 and TRBJ2-3, with a tentative D call TRBD1 (7 bases). In germline, CDR1 is SGHTA, CDR2 FQGNSA. This CDR3 is 16 amino acids long. V was shortened by 6 bases and J by 4 bases, with 20 bases between the two germline ends. CDR3 sequence (DNA): TGTGCCAGCAGGATTACCCGCGGGACAGCCCCAGATACGCAGTATTTT. It codes for CASRITRGTAPDTQYF.

This clonotype appeared a few times. J is TRBJ2-1 and V is TRBV6-2 or TRBV6-3; 8 nucleotides agree with TRBD2. Germline lookup yields CDR1 MNHEY and CDR2 SVGEGT. The trim removed 6 bases at V and 8 bases at J, leaving 9 bases unmatched. The CDR3 consists of 14 residues. In DNA form, the CDR3 reads TGTGCCAGCAGGGGGACTAGTTTTATTCATGAGCAGTTCTTC. This translates into CASRGTSFIHEQFF.

This clonotype turned up a few times. The chain links TRBV6-5 to TRBJ1-1; 7 bases map to TRBD1. V dropped 8 bases and J dropped 1; count of bases not matched to a gene: 4. Germline V gives CDR1 MNHEY, CDR2 SVGAGI. The CDR3 is made up of 13 amino acids. The CDR3 DNA follows: TGTGCCAGCCGGCGACAGGGGAACACTGAAGCTTTCTTT. This translates into CASRRQGNTEAFF.

This chain joins TRBV5-1 and TRBJ2-6; 9 bases line up with TRBD1. The CDR3 runs 18 residues. In germline, CDR1 is SGHRS, CDR2 YFSETQ. The V segment lost 4 bases and the J segment 2 bases; nucleotides outside the gene matches: 10. CDR3 loop: CASSKQGALGAGANVLTF. The CDR3, as DNA: TGCGCCAGCAGCAAACAGGGGGCGCTGGGCGCTGGGGCCAACGTCCTGACTTTC.

This clonotype was recorded at least ten times. The chain couples TRBV7-2 to TRBJ2-7; D is ambiguous. The CDR3 extends over 15 amino acids. Germline V CDR1 and CDR2: SGHTA, FQGNSA. The germline V and J ends were trimmed by 3 bases and 2 bases, with 14 bases remaining between them. CDR3 sequence: CASSFGTLGTYEQYF. The CDR3 DNA reads as TGTGCCAGCAGCTTCGGAACTCTGGGGACCTACGAGCAGTACTTC.

This rearrangement joins TRBV28 to TRBJ2-7; tentative D call: TRBD1 (6 bases). The CDR3 sequence is 14 residues long. Germline CDR1 reads MDHEN; CDR2 reads SYDVKM. Trimming removed 5 bases from V and 5 bases from J, with 16 bases in between. CDR3 coding DNA: TGTGCCAGCAGTCCCACAGGGTTCGGCGACGAGCAGTACTTC. Translating it yields CASSPTGFGDEQYF.

This clonotype was recorded a few times. The rearrangement joins TRBV2 to TRBJ2-7; 7 bases map to TRBD2. Germline V gene data show CDR1 as SNHLY and CDR2 as FYNNEI. The ends lost 2 bases at V and 5 bases at J; junction bases unmatched: 3. The CDR3 loop spans 13 amino acids. Here the CDR3 reads CASSERRGNEQYF. Here the CDR3 DNA reads TGTGCCAGCAGTGAACGGCGGGGGAACGAGCAGTACTTC.

This clonotype has just a few counts. This CDR3 reads CASSTVSSGANVLTF. DNA of the CDR3: TGTGCCAGCAGCACTGTGAGCTCTGGGGCCAACGTCCTGACTTTC. The chain recombines TRBV27 with TRBJ2-6; D is undetermined. Trimming left V 6 bases short and J 0 bases short, with 9 bases between. This CDR3 has 15 residues. Germline V lookup: CDR1 MNHEY, CDR2 SMNVEV (reference sequence).

This clonotype was seen a single time. The genes are TRBV23-1 and TRBJ1-5; D remains ambiguous. TRBV23-1 is an open reading frame, and its role is uncertain. With 3 bases removed from V and 15 bases from J, the gap between germline ends came to 24 bases. The CDR3 is 15 residues long. The CDR3 reads CASSQIYVRKGSTHF. CDR3 bases: TGCGCCAGCAGTCAGATTTATGTCAGAAAGGGATCCACGCATTTT.

Only a few counts were recorded for this clonotype. The V gene is TRBV7-2, the J gene TRBJ1-6; unclear D gene. The CDR3 totals 14 residues. CDR1 is SGHTA and CDR2 is FQGNSA in the germline V gene. V lost 8 bases, J lost 7 bases, and 15 bases lay in between. CDR3 protein: CASALTGQNSPLHF. In nucleotides, the CDR3 is TGTGCCAGCGCCTTGACGGGTCAGAATTCACCCCTCCACTTT.

The V gene is TRBV7-8, the J gene TRBJ2-3; D is undetermined. Germline V gene sequence: CDR1 SGHVS, CDR2 FQNEAQ. The length of the CDR3 is 14 residues. V was pared by 1 base and J by 2 bases, with 7 bases between. In nucleotides, the CDR3 is TGTGCCAGCAGCTTAGAGGCCTTCACAGATACGCAGTATTTT. Translated: CASSLEAFTDTQYF.

The chain is built from TRBV11-2 and TRBJ2-1; tentatively, D is TRBD1 or TRBD2 (5 bases each). Trimming pared 8 bases from V and 1 base from J, leaving 15 bases between. The CDR3 sequence is 15 residues long. CDR1 and CDR2 (germline): SGHAT, FQNNGV. The CDR3 nucleotides read TGTGCCAGCGGAAAGGACACGGGGTCCTACAATGAGCAGTTCTTC. Protein sequence: CASGKDTGSYNEQFF.

The genes are TRBV7-2 and TRBJ1-2; 8 nucleotides match TRBD1. The V segment lost 3 bases and the J segment 4 bases; nucleotides outside the gene matches: 7. CDR3 size: 15 residues. Germline V gene sequence: CDR1 SGHTA, CDR2 FQGNSA. The CDR3 sequence: CASSFSGQGTYGYTF. The CDR3 DNA reads TGTGCCAGCAGCTTTTCCGGACAGGGAACCTATGGCTACACCTTC.

This clonotype was counted only a few times. The genes are TRBV20-1 and TRBJ2-7; D uncertain. This CDR3 spans 15 amino acids. Germline loops: CDR1 DFQATT, CDR2 SNEGSKA (reference sequence). Trimming stripped 3 bases from V and 3 bases from J, with 18 bases between. CDR3 in DNA: TGCAGTGCTAGCTCCTTCCTCTCCCACGACTACGAGCAGTACTTC. It codes for CSASSFLSHDYEQYF.

This chain joins TRBV6-5 and TRBJ1-1; no reliable D call. The CDR3 loop spans 16 amino acids. Trimming removed 0 bases from V and 0 bases from J, with 11 bases in between. Germline CDR1 and CDR2: MNHEY and SVGAGI. The CDR3 loop reads CASSYSREKLNTEAFF. CDR3 coding DNA: TGTGCCAGCAGTTACTCGAGGGAGAAGCTGAACACTGAAGCTTTCTTT.

The chain uses TRBV2 and TRBJ2-5, with 7 bases that match TRBD2. Trimming took 0 bases from V and 2 from J; bases not matched to a gene: 9. The CDR3 has 17 amino acids. Germline V gene sequence: CDR1 SNHLY, CDR2 FYNNEI. CDR3 DNA: TGTGCCAGCAGTGAAGCCTTCCCCCGGGGAGGGCAAGAGACCCAGTACTTC. Translating it yields CASSEAFPRGGQETQYF.

This rearrangement joins TRBV7-9 to TRBJ1-5, with D possibly TRBD1 on 5 matching bases. V was pared by 6 bases and J by 0 bases, with 12 bases between. The germline V gene has CDR1 SEHNR and CDR2 FQNEAQ (reference sequence). The CDR3 has 15 amino acids. The CDR3 protein is CASSGGGHSNQPQHF. CDR3 nucleotide sequence: TGTGCCAGCAGTGGGGGAGGCCATAGCAATCAGCCCCAGCATTTT.